This TCR beta chain emerged from a study of identical twins. This CDR3 contains 13 residues. The trim removed 5 bases at V and 2 bases at J, leaving 4 bases unmatched. The germline gives CDR1 DFQATT, CDR2 SNEGSKA (reference sequence). Template switching added a universal primer binding site, and final cDNA carried unique molecular identifiers. TCRdb recomputed calls from the 5' RACE reads with MiXCR, one row per CDR3 protein. The repertoire includes hundreds of thousands of distinct CDR3 sequences, under 9% of them detected once, and around 0.98% sits in the top ten. Study findings and constraints: Twins' excess sharing was less marked for out-of-frame beta sequences.

For this clonotype: Its target is not known.

The same data also contributed to another study, on yellow fever vaccine responses in identical twins. That report notes: Twins' vaccine T cell response reportedly gave the appearance of partial convergence and partial personalization.

This chain uses TRBV20-1 with TRBJ2-7; the match to TRBD1 covers 9 bases. Sequencing used PBMCs. This clonotype was sampled from a woman aged 18-30 years in good health. In nucleotides, the CDR3 is TGCAGTGCTGCCTGGGACAGGGCCTACGAGCAGTACTTC. The encoded protein is CSAAWDRAYEQYF.